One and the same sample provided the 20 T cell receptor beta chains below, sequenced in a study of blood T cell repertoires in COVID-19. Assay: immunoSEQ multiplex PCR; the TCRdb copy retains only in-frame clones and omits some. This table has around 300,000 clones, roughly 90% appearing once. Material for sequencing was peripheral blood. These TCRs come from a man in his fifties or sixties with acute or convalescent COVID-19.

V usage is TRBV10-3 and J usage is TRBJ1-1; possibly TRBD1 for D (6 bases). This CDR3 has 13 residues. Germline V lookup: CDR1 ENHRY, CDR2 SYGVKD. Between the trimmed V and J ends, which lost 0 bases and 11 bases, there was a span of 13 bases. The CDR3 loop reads CAISESLRTEAFF. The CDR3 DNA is TGTGCCATCAGTGAGTCGTTACGGACAGAGGCTTTCTTT.

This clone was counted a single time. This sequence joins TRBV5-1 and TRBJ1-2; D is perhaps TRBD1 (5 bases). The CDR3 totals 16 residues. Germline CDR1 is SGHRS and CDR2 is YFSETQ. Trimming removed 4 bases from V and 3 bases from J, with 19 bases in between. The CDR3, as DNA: TGCGCCAGCAGCACCCCCGGGCGGGGCAGGGACTATGGCTACACCTTC. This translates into CASSTPGRGRDYGYTF. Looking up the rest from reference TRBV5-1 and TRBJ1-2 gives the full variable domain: KAGVTQTPRYLIKTRGQQVTLSCSPISGHRSVSWYQQTPGQGLQFLFEYFSETQRNKGNFPGRFSGRQFSNSRSEMNVSTLELGDSALYLCASSTPGRGRDYGYTFGSGTRLTVV.

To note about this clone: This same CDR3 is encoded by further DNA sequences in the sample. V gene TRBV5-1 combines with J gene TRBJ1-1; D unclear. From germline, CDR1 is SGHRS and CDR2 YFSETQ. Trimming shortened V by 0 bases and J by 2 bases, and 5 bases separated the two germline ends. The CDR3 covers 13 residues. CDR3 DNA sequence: TGCGCCAGCAGCTTGGCAGGCAACACTGAAGCTTTCTTT. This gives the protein CASSLAGNTEAFF.

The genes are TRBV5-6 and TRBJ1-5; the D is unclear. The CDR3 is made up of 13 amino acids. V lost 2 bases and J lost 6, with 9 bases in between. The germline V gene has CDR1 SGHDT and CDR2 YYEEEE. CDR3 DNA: TGTGCCAGCAGCTTAAGGGAGGGTCAGCCCCAGCATTTT. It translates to CASSLREGQPQHF.

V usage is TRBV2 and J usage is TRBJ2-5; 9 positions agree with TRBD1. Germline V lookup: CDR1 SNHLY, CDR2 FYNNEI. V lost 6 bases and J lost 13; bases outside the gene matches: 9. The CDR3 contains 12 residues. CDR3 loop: CASSVGQGLGYF. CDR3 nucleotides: TGTGCCAGCAGCGTTGGACAGGGGCTTGGGTACTTC. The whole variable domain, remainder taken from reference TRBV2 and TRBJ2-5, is EPEVTQTPSHQVTQMGQEVILRCVPISNHLYFYWYRQILGQKVEFLVSFYNNEISEKSEIFDDQFSVERPDGSNFTLKIRSTKLEDSAMYFCASSVGQGLGYFGPGTRLLVL.

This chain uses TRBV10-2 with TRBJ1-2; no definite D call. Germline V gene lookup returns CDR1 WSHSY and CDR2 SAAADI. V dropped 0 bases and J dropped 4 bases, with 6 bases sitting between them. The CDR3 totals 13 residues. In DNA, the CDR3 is TGCGCCAGCAGTGAGTCGGGCAGCTATGGCTACACCTTC. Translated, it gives CASSESGSYGYTF.

The CDR3 region is CASSFGGQPQHF. CDR3 nucleotides: TGTGCCAGCAGTTTTGGGGGCCAGCCCCAGCATTTT. V gene TRBV12-3 or TRBV12-4 combines with J gene TRBJ1-5; D might be TRBD1 (6 bases). The CDR3 is 12 residues long. The germline V and J ends were trimmed by 3 bases and 7 bases, with 7 bases remaining between them.

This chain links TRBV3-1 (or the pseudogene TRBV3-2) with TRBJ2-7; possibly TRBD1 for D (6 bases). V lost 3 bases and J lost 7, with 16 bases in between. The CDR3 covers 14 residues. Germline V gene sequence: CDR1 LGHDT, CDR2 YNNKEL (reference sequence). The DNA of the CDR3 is TGTGCCAGCAGCCAGGACAGATTAATGGGAGAGCAGTACTTC. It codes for CASSQDRLMGEQYF.

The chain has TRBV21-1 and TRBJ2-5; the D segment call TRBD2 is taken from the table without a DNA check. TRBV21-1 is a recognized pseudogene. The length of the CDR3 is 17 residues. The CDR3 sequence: CASSKRGSGRPQETQYF. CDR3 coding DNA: TGTGCCAGCAGCAAACGGGGTAGCGGGCGTCCCCAAGAGACCCAGTACTTC.

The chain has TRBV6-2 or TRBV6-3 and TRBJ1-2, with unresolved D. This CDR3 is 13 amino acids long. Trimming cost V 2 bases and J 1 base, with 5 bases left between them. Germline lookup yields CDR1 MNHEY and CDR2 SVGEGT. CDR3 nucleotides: TGTGCCAGCAGTTACCGACTTAACTATGGCTACACCTTC. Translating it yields CASSYRLNYGYTF.

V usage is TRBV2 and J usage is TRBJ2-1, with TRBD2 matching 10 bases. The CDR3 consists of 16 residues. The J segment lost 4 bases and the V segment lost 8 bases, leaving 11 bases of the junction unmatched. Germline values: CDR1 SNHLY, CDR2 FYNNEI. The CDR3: CASPRERGGKYNEQFF. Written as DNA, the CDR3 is TGTGCCAGCCCGCGGGAGCGGGGGGGTAAATACAATGAGCAGTTCTTC.

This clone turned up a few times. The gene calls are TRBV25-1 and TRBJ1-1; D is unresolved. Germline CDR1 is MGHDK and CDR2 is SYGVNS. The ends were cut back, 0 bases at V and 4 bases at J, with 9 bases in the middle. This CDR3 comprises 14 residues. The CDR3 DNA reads TGTGCCAGCAGTGAATATGGCCGGGGCACTGAAGCTTTCTTT. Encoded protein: CASSEYGRGTEAFF.

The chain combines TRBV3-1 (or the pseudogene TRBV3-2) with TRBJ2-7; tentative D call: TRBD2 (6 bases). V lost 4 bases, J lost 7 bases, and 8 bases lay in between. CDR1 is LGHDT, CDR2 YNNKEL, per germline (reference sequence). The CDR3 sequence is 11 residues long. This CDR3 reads CASSPGEEQYF. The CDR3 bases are TGTGCCAGCAGCCCGGGAGAGGAGCAGTACTTC.

DNA of the CDR3: TGTGCCAGCAGGGAAGGGAGAGGCTCCTATAATTCACCCCTCCACTTT. This encodes CASREGRGSYNSPLHF. The rearrangement joins TRBV9 to TRBJ1-6; D not resolved. The germline gives CDR1 SGDLS, CDR2 YYNGEE. Trimming shortened V by 5 bases and J by 0 bases, and 12 bases separated the two germline ends. This CDR3 is 16 amino acids long. Supplemented by reference TRBV9 and TRBJ1-6, the full variable domain reads DSGVTQTPKHLITATGQRVTLRCSPRSGDLSVYWYQQSLDQGLQFLIQYYNGEERAKGNILERFSAQQFPDLHSELNLSSLELGDSALYFCASREGRGSYNSPLHFGNGTRLTVT.

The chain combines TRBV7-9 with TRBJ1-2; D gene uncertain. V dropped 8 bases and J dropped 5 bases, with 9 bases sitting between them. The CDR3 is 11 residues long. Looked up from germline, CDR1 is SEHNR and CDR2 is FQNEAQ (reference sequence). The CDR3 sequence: CASSLYYGYTF. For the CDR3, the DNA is TGTGCCAGCTCACTATATTATGGCTACACCTTC.

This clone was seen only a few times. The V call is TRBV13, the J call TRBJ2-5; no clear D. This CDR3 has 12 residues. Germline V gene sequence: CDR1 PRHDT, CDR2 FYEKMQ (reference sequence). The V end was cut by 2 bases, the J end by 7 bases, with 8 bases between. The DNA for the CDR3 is TGTGCCAGCAGCTTACCACCGGGGACCCAGTACTTC. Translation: CASSLPPGTQYF.

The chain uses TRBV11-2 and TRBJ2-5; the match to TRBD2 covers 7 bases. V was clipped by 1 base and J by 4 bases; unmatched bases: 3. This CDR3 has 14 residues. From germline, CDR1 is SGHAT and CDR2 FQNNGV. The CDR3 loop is CASSLVAGVETQYF. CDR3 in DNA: TGTGCCAGCAGCTTAGTTGCGGGGGTAGAGACCCAGTACTTC.

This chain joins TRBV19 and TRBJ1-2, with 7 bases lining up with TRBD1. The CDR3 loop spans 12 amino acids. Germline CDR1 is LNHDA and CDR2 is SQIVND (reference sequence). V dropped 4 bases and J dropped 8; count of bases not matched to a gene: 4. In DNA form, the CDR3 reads TGTGCCAGTAGTACTGGACAGGTGGGCTACACCTTC. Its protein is CASSTGQVGYTF.

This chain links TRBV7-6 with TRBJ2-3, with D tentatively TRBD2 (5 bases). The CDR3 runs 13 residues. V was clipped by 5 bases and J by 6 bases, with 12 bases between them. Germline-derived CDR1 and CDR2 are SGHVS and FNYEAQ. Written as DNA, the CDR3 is TGTGCCAGCAGCCGAGGGCCTGGGGATACGCAGTATTTT. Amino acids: CASSRGPGDTQYF.

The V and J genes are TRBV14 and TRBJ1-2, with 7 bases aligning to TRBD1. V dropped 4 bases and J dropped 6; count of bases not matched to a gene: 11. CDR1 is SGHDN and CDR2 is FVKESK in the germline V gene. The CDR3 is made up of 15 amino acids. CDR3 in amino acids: CASSLRQGGLHGYTF. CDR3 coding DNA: TGTGCCAGCAGCCTGAGACAGGGTGGCTTGCATGGCTACACCTTC.